The next 20 T cell receptor beta chains were all read from a single sample in a study of T-cell memory formation after mild COVID-19. TCRdb reprocessed the 5' RACE reads with MiXCR, giving one entry per CDR3 protein. The profile shows about 150,000 distinct CDR3 sequences, approximately 26% of them singletons. The sequencing sample was made of PBMCs or a T cell subset sorted from them (not recorded which). The receptors here all came from an adult woman who had mild COVID-19 (a few samples of this study predate the infection). Cell type and time point are not known.

V is TRBV5-1 and J is TRBJ1-2; D ambiguous. Germline V lookup: CDR1 SGHRS, CDR2 YFSETQ. This CDR3 region has 16 residues. V was shortened by 4 bases and J by 2 bases, with 18 bases between the two germline ends. CDR3 protein: CASSSTGVEANYGYTF. As DNA, the CDR3 is TGCGCCAGCAGCAGTACCGGGGTGGAGGCGAACTATGGCTACACCTTC.

This clonotype turned up a few times. The rearrangement links TRBV7-2 to TRBJ2-7; D remains unclear. Germline assignment: CDR1 SGHTA and CDR2 FQGNSA. V lost 1 base and J lost 2, with 9 bases in between. The CDR3 extends over 14 amino acids. CDR3 amino acids: CASSLGAATYEQYF. CDR3 sequence (DNA): TGTGCCAGCAGCTTAGGCGCAGCAACCTACGAGCAGTACTTC.

This clonotype was seen more than once but under ten times. V and J are TRBV12-3 or TRBV12-4 and TRBJ2-7; D not certain. Trimming took 7 bases from V and 5 from J, leaving 6 bases between them. The CDR3 is 10 amino acids. The CDR3 spells CASTPDEQYF. The CDR3 nucleotides read TGTGCCAGCACCCCGGACGAGCAGTACTTC.

Only a few counts were recorded for this clonotype. At one boundary the junction diverges from the germline segment, which might be a read error. CDR3 sequence (DNA): TGCGCCAGCAGCCTCACGGGGAACGCTGAAGCTTTCTTT. Its translation: CASSLTGNAEAFF. The rearrangement joins TRBV5-1 to TRBJ1-1; D is uncertain. CDR1 is SGHRS, CDR2 YFSETQ, per germline. CDR3 length equals 13 residues. Full variable domain (outside the CDR3, taken from reference TRBV5-1 and TRBJ1-1): KAGVTQTPRYLIKTRGQQVTLSCSPISGHRSVSWYQQTPGQGLQFLFEYFSETQRNKGNFPGRFSGRQFSNSRSEMNVSTLELGDSALYLCASSLTGNAEAFFGQGTRLTVV.

CDR3 residues: CASSLPMTGESTEAFF. The CDR3, as DNA: TGTGCCAGCAGCTTACCCATGACAGGGGAGAGCACTGAAGCTTTCTTT. The V gene is TRBV7-9, the J gene TRBJ1-1; TRBD1 aligns across 8 bases. The CDR3 length is 16 residues. In germline, CDR1 is SEHNR, CDR2 FQNEAQ (reference sequence). The V gene end was trimmed by 2 bases and the J gene end by 4 bases; junction bases not matched to a gene: 9.

The gene calls are TRBV25-1 and TRBJ1-4; TRBD1 matches at 9 bases. After removal of 3 bases from V and 7 bases from J, the junction contained 6 bases not matched to a gene. The germline V gene has CDR1 MGHDK and CDR2 SYGVNS. This CDR3 is built from 15 residues. In DNA, the CDR3 is TGTGCCAGCAGTGACCTGACAGGGGGACGTGAAAAACTGTTTTTT. Protein: CASSDLTGGREKLFF.

The rearrangement uses TRBV12-3 or TRBV12-4 and TRBJ2-7; no clear D gene. V was trimmed by 1 base and J by 0 bases, leaving 10 bases between them. The CDR3 is made up of 15 amino acids. DNA for the CDR3: TGTGCCAGCAGTTTAGAAGGGCTGGGCTCCTACGAGCAGTACTTC. Encoded protein: CASSLEGLGSYEQYF.

The chain recombines TRBV18 with TRBJ2-5, with 9 bases matching TRBD1. Germline-derived CDR1 and CDR2 are KGHSH and LQKENI. The CDR3 consists of 16 residues. Trimming at V came to 3 bases and at J to 2 bases, leaving 7 bases not matched to a gene. Written as DNA, the CDR3 is TGTGCCAGCTCACCTTCGGACAGGGGTAGGCAAGAGACCCAGTACTTC. It translates to CASSPSDRGRQETQYF.

J is TRBJ2-1 and V is TRBV15; D uncertain. The CDR3 totals 11 residues. Per germline, CDR1 LNHNV and CDR2 YYDKDF (reference sequence). Trimming took 2 bases from V and 6 from J, leaving 2 bases between them. For the CDR3, the DNA is TGTGCCACCAGCAGATCCAATGAGCAGTTCTTC. It translates to CATSRSNEQFF.

This clonotype has only a few counts. The V call is TRBV5-5, the J call TRBJ2-2; unclear D gene. Trimming took off 0 bases at V and 1 base at J, with 13 bases between the two ends. In germline, CDR1 is SGHKS, CDR2 YYEKEE (reference sequence). The CDR3 consists of 17 residues. CDR3 DNA: TGTGCCAGCAGCTTGGGCGGTCTGCCCCTGAACACCGGGGAGCTGTTTTTT. It specifies CASSLGGLPLNTGELFF.

The sample holds a few counts of this clonotype. This rearrangement joins TRBV7-2 to TRBJ2-4, with 9 bases that match TRBD2. J gave up 1 base and V 5 bases, and 9 bases lay outside the gene matches. The CDR3 totals 17 residues. The germline CDR1 and CDR2 sequences are SGHTA and FQGNSA. The CDR3 here is CASSPPGTSFAKNIQYF. CDR3 bases: TGTGCCAGCAGCCCCCCCGGGACTAGCTTTGCCAAAAACATTCAGTACTTC. The entire variable domain, with the rest obtained from reference TRBV7-2 and TRBJ2-4, is as follows: GAGVSQSPSNKVTEKGKDVELRCDPISGHTALYWYRQSLGQGLEFLIYFQGNSAPDKSGLPSDRFSAERTGGSVSTLTIQRTQQEDSAVYLCASSPPGTSFAKNIQYFGAGTRLSVL.

For the CDR3, the DNA is TGCGCCAGCAGCCAAACAGGCATGAACACTGAAGCTTTCTTT. Residues: CASSQTGMNTEAFF. J is TRBJ1-1 and V is TRBV5-1, with a tentative D call TRBD1 (5 bases). Trimming pared 4 bases from V and 0 bases from J, leaving 10 bases between. The CDR3 is made up of 14 amino acids. Germline V gene lookup returns CDR1 SGHRS and CDR2 YFSETQ.

The gene calls are TRBV30 and TRBJ2-7, with 12 positions matching TRBD2. Germline CDR1 reads GTSNPN; CDR2 reads SVGIG (reference sequence). The CDR3 runs 20 residues. V lost 3 bases to trimming and J lost 3 bases; unmatched junction nucleotides: 21. The CDR3 region has the DNA TGTGCCTGGAGCGCTACCCTAGGACTAGCGGGACCGGCCCCTCTCTACGAGCAGTACTTC. Translation: CAWSATLGLAGPAPLYEQYF.

V usage is TRBV29-1 and J usage is TRBJ1-2, with D possibly being TRBD1 (5 bases). Trimming took 5 bases from V and 8 from J, leaving 21 bases between them. Germline V gene sequence: CDR1 SQVTM, CDR2 ANQGSEA. The CDR3 is 14 amino acids. In DNA, the CDR3 is TGCAGCGTTCAGATCTGGGGCACACTGGAGGGCTACACCTTC. Amino acid sequence: CSVQIWGTLEGYTF.

The chain links TRBV7-9 to TRBJ1-1; 10 bases align to TRBD1. Germline V CDR1 and CDR2: SEHNR, FQNEAQ (reference sequence). V lost 4 bases, J lost 3 bases, and 8 bases stayed unmatched. CDR3 length: 16 amino acids. For the CDR3, the DNA is TGTGCCAGCAGCTCGCCTGGACAGGGGGTTTACACTGAAGCTTTCTTT. It specifies CASSSPGQGVYTEAFF.

The sample holds a few counts of this clonotype. The V call is TRBV12-3 or TRBV12-4, the J call TRBJ1-3; D remains unclear. Trimming pared 3 bases from V and 0 bases from J, leaving 9 bases between. CDR3 length: 15 residues. The CDR3 is CASSFLGISGNTIYF. CDR3 nucleotide sequence: TGTGCCAGCAGTTTTCTGGGGATCTCTGGAAACACCATATATTTT.

This clonotype has just a few counts. CDR3 sequence: CARSLDSSGRFNEQFF. The CDR3 nucleotides read TGTGCCAGAAGCTTGGACTCTAGCGGGAGGTTCAATGAGCAGTTCTTC. The chain has TRBV5-3 and TRBJ2-1; 11 bases line up with TRBD2. TRBV5-3 is noted as an ORF with a role that remains uncertain. CDR3 length: 16 residues. With V trimmed by 0 bases and J by 6 bases, 5 bases remained unmatched.

The gene calls are TRBV28 and TRBJ1-2, with D maybe TRBD1 (5 bases). V lost 4 bases and J 4 bases, leaving 22 bases between the germline ends. Germline assignment: CDR1 MDHEN and CDR2 SYDVKM. This CDR3 is 17 amino acids long. The CDR3: CASSSQGVSKVSYGYTF. DNA of the CDR3: TGTGCCAGCAGTTCCCAAGGGGTTTCTAAAGTCTCCTATGGCTACACCTTC.

This clonotype was seen only a few times. The V call is TRBV9, the J call TRBJ2-5, with 9 bases lining up with TRBD2. Unmatched junction bases numbered 3, after V lost 3 bases and J lost 0 bases. Germline values: CDR1 SGDLS, CDR2 YYNGEE. The CDR3 loop spans 15 amino acids. The CDR3 DNA is TGTGCCAGCAGCGCCGGCGGGAGGGACCAAGAGACCCAGTACTTC. This translates into CASSAGGRDQETQYF.

This clonotype was counted between two and nine times. V is TRBV4-3 and J is TRBJ2-3; 7 bases map to TRBD1. The length of the CDR3 is 16 residues. J was trimmed by 7 bases and V by 0 bases; bases with no gene match: 10. Germline values: CDR1 LGHNA, CDR2 YSLEER. The CDR3 sequence: CASSQDRTGRLYTQYF. The CDR3 DNA sequence: TGCGCCAGCAGCCAAGACCGGACAGGACGCCTTTATACGCAGTATTTT.